A selection of T cell receptor beta chains follows, all from one sample in a study of blood T cells in healthy people across ages. A single record per CDR3 protein comes from TCRdb applying MiXCR to the 5' RACE reads. The sample holds roughly 1 million distinct CDR3 sequences, roughly 24% seen once. The same data also contributed to another study, on T cells of mothers and their children.

The sample taken for sequencing was blood. Receptors were obtained from a girl aged 2-10 years in good health. The CDR3 runs from the conserved cysteine through the conserved F or W. A D gene is named only where the DNA matches it firmly. Rows may omit the clone size; those that give it use once, few, many or a size class.

TRBV4-3	-	TRBD2	TRBJ2-1	CASSQDAWSPTSGGNHLNEQFF	TGCGCCAGCAGCCAAGATGCCTGGTCCCCAACTAGCGGGGGTAACCACCTCAATGAGCAGTTCTTC
TRBV6-2/TRBV6-3	few	-	TRBJ2-1	CASKGPGNEQFF	TGTGCCAGCAAGGGTCCGGGGAATGAGCAGTTCTTC
TRBV28	few	TRBD2	TRBJ2-7	CASTLSSSGYYEQYF	TGTGCCAGCACCTTGTCCTCTAGCGGGTACTACGAGCAGTACTTC
TRBV20-1	-	-	TRBJ1-1	CSARSNAEAFF	TGCAGTGCTAGATCAAACGCCGAAGCTTTCTTT
TRBV3-1	few	-	TRBJ2-4	CASSPSKNIQYF	TGTGCCAGCAGCCCCTCCAAAAACATTCAGTACTTC
TRBV12-3/TRBV12-4	-	TRBD2	TRBJ2-3	CASIGLAERTDTQYF	TGTGCCAGCATCGGACTAGCGGAACGCACAGATACGCAGTATTTT
TRBV20-1	few	-	TRBJ2-1	CSALVVSLFHEQFF	TGCAGTGCGCTAGTGGTATCCTTGTTCCATGAGCAGTTCTTC
TRBV28	few	-	TRBJ2-4	CAGSFDGVLQYF	TGTGCCGGCAGTTTCGACGGAGTCCTTCAGTACTTC
TRBV12-3/TRBV12-4	-	TRBD1	TRBJ2-1	CASRGTGGEQFF	TGTGCCAGCAGGGGTACAGGGGGAGAGCAGTTCTTC
TRBV29-1	-	-	TRBJ2-1	CSVEGSGVNEQFF	TGCAGCGTTGAAGGTTCAGGGGTCAATGAGCAGTTCTTC
TRBV29-1	-	TRBD2	TRBJ2-3	CSVEELSGRSDTQYF	TGCAGCGTTGAAGAATTGAGCGGGAGGTCAGATACGCAGTATTTT
TRBV29-1	few	TRBD1	TRBJ2-6	CSVRGQGASGANVLTF	TGCAGCGTTAGGGGGCAGGGGGCCTCTGGGGCCAACGTCCTGACTTTC
TRBV20-1	few	TRBD1	TRBJ2-7	CSARDPGQTYEQYF	TGCAGTGCTAGAGATCCGGGACAGACCTACGAGCAGTACTTC
TRBV27	few	-	TRBJ1-2	CASLYGGYTF	TGTGCCAGCCTATACGGCGGCTACACCTTC
TRBV25-1	-	-	TRBJ1-2	CASSKSGRRLYGYTF	TGTGCCAGCAGTAAATCGGGCCGAAGGCTCTATGGCTACACCTTC
TRBV27	-	TRBD2	TRBJ2-5	CASRPGLDQETQYF	TGTGCCAGCAGGCCGGGACTAGACCAAGAGACCCAGTACTTC
TRBV12-3/TRBV12-4	-	-	TRBJ1-1	CASSPTTPGDTEAFF	TGTGCCAGCAGTCCGACGACCCCAGGGGACACTGAAGCTTTCTTT
TRBV28	few	TRBD2	TRBJ2-7	CASQTSGNTYEQYF	TGTGCCAGCCAGACTAGCGGGAATACCTACGAGCAGTACTTC
TRBV2	once	-	TRBJ1-1	CASSANLNTEAFF	TGTGCCAGCAGTGCCAATTTGAACACTGAAGCTTTCTTT
TRBV9	-	-	TRBJ2-1	CASSGPYTVYNEQFF	TGTGCCAGCAGCGGACCTTATACGGTTTACAATGAGCAGTTCTTC
TRBV12-3/TRBV12-4	many	-	TRBJ1-3	CASSVDYASGNTIYF	TGTGCCAGCAGTGTGGACTACGCCTCTGGAAACACCATATATTTT
TRBV7-8	-	-	TRBJ2-4	CASSQEGQSNIQYF	TGTGCCAGCAGCCAGGAGGGGCAATCGAACATTCAGTACTTC
TRBV5-5	-	TRBD2	TRBJ2-3	CASSLADGGAFADTQYF	TGTGCCAGCAGCTTGGCGGACGGGGGGGCCTTTGCAGATACGCAGTATTTT
TRBV5-1	-	TRBD1	TRBJ2-1	CASLGQNYNEQFF	TGCGCCAGCTTGGGACAGAACTACAATGAGCAGTTCTTC
TRBV27	-	-	TRBJ2-1	CASSSSGGGEQFF	TGTGCCAGCAGTTCATCCGGTGGGGGTGAGCAGTTCTTC
TRBV5-5	few	TRBD1	TRBJ2-4	CASSLSGGKNIRYF	TGTGCCAGCAGCTTGTCAGGGGGCAAAAACATTCGGTACTTC
TRBV13	-	-	TRBJ2-3	CASSNFTDTQYF	TGTGCCAGCAGTAATTTTACAGATACGCAGTATTTT
TRBV18	few	-	TRBJ1-1	CASSAPHAAEAFF	TGTGCCAGTTCAGCCCCTCATGCGGCTGAAGCTTTCTTT
TRBV5-1	-	-	TRBJ2-1	CASSNGGYVYNEQFF	TGCGCCAGCAGTAACGGGGGTTACGTGTACAATGAGCAGTTCTTC
TRBV11-3	-	TRBD1	TRBJ2-2	CASSSYRGSTGELFF	TGTGCCAGCAGCTCATACAGGGGATCAACCGGGGAGCTGTTTTTT
TRBV5-8	-	TRBD2	TRBJ2-2	CASSLWGLAGGRELFF	TGTGCCAGCAGCTTATGGGGACTAGCGGGAGGACGGGAGCTGTTTTTT
TRBV5-8	few	TRBD2	TRBJ2-7	CASSLVVAGPYEQYF	TGTGCCAGCAGCTTGGTGGTAGCGGGACCCTACGAGCAGTACTTC
TRBV6-5	-	-	TRBJ1-1	CTSSYGPGNTEAFF	TGTACCAGCAGTTACGGCCCGGGGAACACTGAAGCTTTCTTT
TRBV5-1	-	-	TRBJ2-4	CASSLEAAAIQYF	TGCGCCAGCAGCTTGGAGGCGGCAGCCATTCAGTACTTC
TRBV27	-	-	TRBJ2-5	CLEETQYF	TGTTTGGAGGAGACCCAGTACTTC
TRBV28	-	TRBD1	TRBJ1-2	CASSSTGVRSYTF	TGTGCCAGCAGCTCTACAGGGGTCAGGAGCTACACCTTC
TRBV7-2	-	TRBD2	TRBJ2-7	CASSLIGRAYEQYF	TGTGCCAGCAGCTTAATCGGGAGGGCCTACGAGCAGTACTTC
TRBV20-1	-	TRBD1	TRBJ2-7	CSAHPRDRGKQYF	TGCAGTGCCCACCCCCGAGACAGGGGTAAGCAGTACTTC
TRBV7-2	few	-	TRBJ1-2	CASSFRAGSIVFEYGYTF	TGTGCCAGCAGCTTCCGGGCAGGGTCAATCGTATTCGAGTATGGCTACACCTTC
TRBV7-2	-	-	TRBJ2-7	CASSVKGGRYEQYF	TGTGCCAGCAGCGTAAAGGGGGGACGTTACGAGCAGTACTTC
TRBV20-1	few	-	TRBJ1-2	CSAPRNFGYTF	TGCAGTGCCCCCCGTAACTTCGGCTACACCTTC
TRBV18	-	-	TRBJ2-1	CASSPDSFSYNEQFF	TGTGCCAGCTCACCAGACAGCTTCTCCTACAATGAGCAGTTCTTC
TRBV13	-	-	TRBJ2-5	CASSLRVRTIQETQYF	TGTGCCAGCAGCTTAAGAGTCCGGACAATACAAGAGACCCAGTACTTC
TRBV25-1	-	-	TRBJ1-2	CASSEYPYGYTF	TGTGCCAGCAGTGAATACCCCTATGGCTACACCTTC
TRBV5-1	many	-	TRBJ2-5	CASSSGTGERETQYF	TGCGCCAGCAGCTCCGGGACTGGGGAGCGGGAGACCCAGTACTTC
TRBV2	-	TRBD2	TRBJ2-5	CASRVSGSPQETQYF	TGTGCCAGCAGAGTTAGCGGGAGTCCCCAAGAGACCCAGTACTTC
TRBV2	few	-	TRBJ1-5	CASSAGGVGNQPQHF	TGTGCCAGCAGTGCTGGGGGGGTGGGCAATCAGCCCCAGCATTTT
TRBV20-1	few	TRBD2	TRBJ2-1	CSALRLAGGAEEQFF	TGCAGTGCGCTCCGACTAGCGGGGGGGGCTGAAGAGCAGTTCTTC
TRBV20-1	-	-	TRBJ2-2	CSALGPANTGELFF	TGCAGTGCCCTGGGACCCGCGAACACCGGGGAGCTGTTTTTT
TRBV7-8	once	-	TRBJ2-5	CASSHRQLLQETQYF	TGTGCCAGCAGCCATAGACAGCTCCTTCAAGAGACCCAGTACTTC
TRBV20-1	-	-	TRBJ1-1	CSAKDRYFEAFF	TGCAGTGCTAAGGACAGATATTTCGAAGCTTTCTTT
TRBV4-3	-	-	TRBJ1-4	CASSRGREAEKLFF	TGCGCCAGCAGCCGCGGCAGGGAGGCTGAAAAACTGTTTTTT
TRBV12-3/TRBV12-4	-	-	TRBJ2-4	CASSLKELQYF	TGTGCCAGCAGTTTAAAGGAACTTCAGTACTTC